Following are 16 T cell receptor beta chains from one sample sequenced in a study of patients and donors after allogeneic stem cell transplantation. TCRdb analysed the RT-PCR reads with MiXCR anew, one entry per CDR3 protein. The sample lists about 72,000 distinct CDR3 sequences; about 26% were seen once. Sequenced sample: blood, either unsorted or a sorted T cell fraction (not recorded which). The receptors here all came from a human donor who was either an allogeneic HSCT recipient or a stem cell or donor lymphocyte infusion donor (not recorded which). It is not recorded whose cells these are; they may come from a transplant donor.

The V call is TRBV12-3 or TRBV12-4, the J call TRBJ2-1, with 15 nucleotides matching TRBD2. J lost 6 bases, V lost 5 bases, and 2 bases had no gene match. The CDR3 extends over 15 amino acids. CDR3 nucleotides: TGTGCCAGCAGTCCGGGACTAGCGGGAGGCAATGAGCAGTTCTTC. It codes for CASSPGLAGGNEQFF.

The table lists this clonotype with a few counts. This sequence joins TRBV5-4 and TRBJ1-1; D may be TRBD1 (5 bases). The CDR3 runs 15 residues. Germline loops: CDR1 SGHNT, CDR2 YYREEE (reference sequence). V gave up 2 bases and J gave up 4 bases, with 15 bases separating them. The CDR3 sequence: CASSFVDGQGTEAFF. CDR3 DNA sequence: TGTGCCAGCAGCTTTGTCGATGGGCAGGGCACTGAAGCTTTCTTT.

This chain uses TRBV3-1 with TRBJ1-2, with D perhaps TRBD1 (6 bases). V shed 0 bases and J shed 2 bases, with 16 bases lying between them. This CDR3 spans 17 amino acids. In germline, CDR1 is LGHDT, CDR2 YNNKEL (reference sequence). CDR3 bases: TGTGCCAGCAGCCAAGATCGAGTTGCGGGGGCCAACTATGGCTACACCTTC. As protein: CASSQDRVAGANYGYTF. Combining the CDR3 with reference TRBV3-1 and TRBJ1-2 gives the whole variable domain DTAVSQTPKYLVTQMGNDKSIKCEQNLGHDTMYWYKQDSKKFLKIMFSYNNKELIINETVPNRFSPKSPDKAHLNLHINSLELGDSAVYFCASSQDRVAGANYGYTFGSGTRLTVV.

The chain links TRBV10-3 to TRBJ2-7; the match to TRBD2 covers 13 bases. V shed 5 bases and J 3 bases; nucleotides not matched to a gene: 13. The CDR3 is made up of 18 amino acids. Germline-derived CDR1 and CDR2 are ENHRY and SYGVKD. The CDR3 nucleotides read TGTGCCATCAGTCCGGGACTAGCGGGACCCTCTTTCGTCTACGAGCAGTACTTC. Its protein product is CAISPGLAGPSFVYEQYF.

The chain uses TRBV5-1 and TRBJ2-1; either TRBD1 or TRBD2 may supply D (5 bases each). The V end lost 0 bases, the J end lost 10 bases, and 11 bases lay between the germline ends. The CDR3 spans 13 residues. Germline V lookup: CDR1 SGHRS, CDR2 YFSETQ. The CDR3 region is CASSLESGAEQFF. The CDR3 DNA sequence: TGCGCCAGCAGCTTGGAATCCGGGGCGGAGCAGTTCTTC. The variable domain in full, completed from reference TRBV5-1 and TRBJ2-1, reads KAGVTQTPRYLIKTRGQQVTLSCSPISGHRSVSWYQQTPGQGLQFLFEYFSETQRNKGNFPGRFSGRQFSNSRSEMNVSTLELGDSALYLCASSLESGAEQFFGPGTRLTVL.

This clonotype turned up a few times. The chain has TRBV3-1 and TRBJ1-5, with a tentative D call TRBD1 (5 bases). This CDR3 comprises 15 residues. Germline CDR1 is LGHDT and CDR2 is YNNKEL (reference sequence). Trimming removed 1 base at V and 6 bases at J, with 13 bases between. CDR3 in DNA: TGTGCCAGCAGCCAAGGGGTCCGGGGACGTCAGCCCCAGCATTTT. Its translation is CASSQGVRGRQPQHF. Full variable domain (outside the CDR3, taken from reference TRBV3-1 and TRBJ1-5): DTAVSQTPKYLVTQMGNDKSIKCEQNLGHDTMYWYKQDSKKFLKIMFSYNNKELIINETVPNRFSPKSPDKAHLNLHINSLELGDSAVYFCASSQGVRGRQPQHFGDGTRLSIL.

In this sample, this clonotype turned up many times. V is TRBV6-2 or TRBV6-3 and J is TRBJ1-2, with 7 bases that match TRBD1. The germline V gene encodes CDR1 MNHEY and CDR2 SVGEGT. CDR3 length equals 15 residues. Trimming removed 5 bases from V and 2 bases from J; junction bases left unmatched: 8. CDR3 DNA: TGTGCCAGCAGTACCCCCGACAGGGTGAACTATGGCTACACCTTC. Protein product: CASSTPDRVNYGYTF.

The J gene is TRBJ2-5, the V gene TRBV6-5; 7 nucleotides match TRBD2. Germline-derived CDR1 and CDR2 are MNHEY and SVGAGI. This CDR3 is built from 14 residues. Losses at the gene ends were 1 base for V and 3 bases for J; bases not matched to a gene: 2. CDR3 residues: CASSYWSGEETQYF. DNA of the CDR3: TGTGCCAGCAGTTACTGGAGCGGGGAAGAGACCCAGTACTTC.

The rearrangement uses TRBV7-2 and TRBJ1-6, with 7 bases that match TRBD1. Germline assignment: CDR1 SGHTA and CDR2 FQGNSA. The CDR3 runs 19 residues. V lost 5 bases, J lost 0 bases, and 13 bases stayed unmatched. This CDR3 is CASSPRRGLTSSYNSPLHF. The CDR3 DNA sequence: TGTGCCAGCAGCCCCCGAAGGGGGCTAACCAGCTCCTATAATTCACCCCTCCACTTT. Together with reference TRBV7-2 and TRBJ1-6, the CDR3 gives the full variable domain: GAGVSQSPSNKVTEKGKDVELRCDPISGHTALYWYRQSLGQGLEFLIYFQGNSAPDKSGLPSDRFSAERTGGSVSTLTIQRTQQEDSAVYLCASSPRRGLTSSYNSPLHFGNGTRLTVT.

The V gene is TRBV6-5, the J gene TRBJ2-1; maybe TRBD1 (6 bases). The CDR3 runs to 14 residues. The germline V gene has CDR1 MNHEY and CDR2 SVGAGI. V lost 6 bases to trimming and J lost 6 bases, with 15 bases between them. CDR3 in DNA: TGTGCCAGCAGCCTGCCGGGACATTCCAATGAGCAGTTCTTC. The encoded protein is CASSLPGHSNEQFF.

Here the CDR3 reads CSVARGDFNYGYTF. Written as DNA, the CDR3 is TGCAGCGTTGCTCGGGGAGATTTTAACTATGGCTACACCTTC. The chain joins TRBV29-1 to TRBJ1-2; D not certain. Germline V lookup: CDR1 SQVTM, CDR2 ANQGSEA. The length of the CDR3 is 14 residues. The ends were cut back, 4 bases at V and 1 base at J, with 13 bases in the middle. The whole variable domain, filled in from reference TRBV29-1 and TRBJ1-2, reads SAVISQKPSRDICQRGTSLTIQCQVDSQVTMMFWYRQQPGQSLTLIATANQGSEATYESGFVIDKFPISRPNLTFSTLTVSNMSPEDSSIYLCSVARGDFNYGYTFGSGTRLTVV.

The V and J genes are TRBV11-2 and TRBJ1-5; possible D gene TRBD1, 6 bases. The germline gives CDR1 SGHAT, CDR2 FQNNGV. The V end was cut by 4 bases, the J end by 2 bases, with 24 bases between. This CDR3 is built from 19 residues. CDR3 DNA: TGTGCCAGCAGCTCCACAGGGTCGGCAGGGATTATAGGCAATCAGCCCCAGCATTTT. Translation gives CASSSTGSAGIIGNQPQHF.

The J gene is TRBJ2-1, the V gene TRBV7-6; 15 bases map to TRBD2. Trimming took 5 bases from V and 8 from J; bases not matched to a gene: 10. Per the germline V gene, CDR1 is SGHVS and CDR2 is FNYEAQ. This CDR3 has 17 residues. The CDR3 here is CASSPPVGLAGGYEQFF. CDR3 nucleotide sequence: TGTGCCAGCAGCCCCCCCGTAGGACTAGCGGGAGGGTATGAGCAGTTCTTC.

This clonotype has at least ten counts. The rearrangement uses TRBV7-9 and TRBJ1-6; 8 bases fit TRBD1. The CDR3 is made up of 15 amino acids. CDR1 and CDR2 from the germline V gene are SEHNR and FQNEAQ (reference sequence). V dropped 5 bases and J dropped 8; count of bases not matched to a gene: 8. In DNA, the CDR3 is TGTGCCAGCAGCCCTGGACAGGGCTGGGATTCACCCCTCCACTTT. Translation: CASSPGQGWDSPLHF.

CDR3 protein: CASSFSETQYF. CDR3 in DNA: TGTGCCAGCAGCTTTTCCGAGACCCAGTACTTC. This chain uses TRBV7-9 with TRBJ2-5; D is unclear. The CDR3 has 11 residues. The V gene lost 3 bases and the J gene lost 5 bases, with 4 bases spanning the gap. Germline CDR1 is SEHNR and CDR2 is FQNEAQ (reference sequence).

With respect to this clonotype: Since the CDR3 does not end with the conserved phenylalanine or tryptophan, this likely comes from a read error. The limits of the CDR3 on the DNA are not certain, so only TCRdb's listed CDR3 is given. The chain recombines TRBV7-7 with TRBJ1-4; TRBD1, the table's D call, was not compared with the DNA. Per germline, CDR1 SSHAT and CDR2 FNYEAQ (reference sequence). Including both end residues, the CDR3 is 12 amino acids long. CDR3 protein: CASSLRHRVETP.